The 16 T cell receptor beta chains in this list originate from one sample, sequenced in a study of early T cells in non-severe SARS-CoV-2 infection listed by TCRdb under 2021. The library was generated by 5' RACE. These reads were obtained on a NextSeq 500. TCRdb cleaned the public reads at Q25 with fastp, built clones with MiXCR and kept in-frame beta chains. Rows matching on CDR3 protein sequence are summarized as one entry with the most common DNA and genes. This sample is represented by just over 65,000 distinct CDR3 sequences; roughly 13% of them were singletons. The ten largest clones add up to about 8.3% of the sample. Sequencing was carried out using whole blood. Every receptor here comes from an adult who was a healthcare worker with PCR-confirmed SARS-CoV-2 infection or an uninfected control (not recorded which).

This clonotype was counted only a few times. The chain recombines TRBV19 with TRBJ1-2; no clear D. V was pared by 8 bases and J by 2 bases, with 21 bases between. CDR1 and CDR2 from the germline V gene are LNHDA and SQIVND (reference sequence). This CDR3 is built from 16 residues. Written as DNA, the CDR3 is TGTGCCAGTTTTCAAAATTCGCGTCCCACCAACTATGGCTACACCTTC. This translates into CASFQNSRPTNYGYTF.

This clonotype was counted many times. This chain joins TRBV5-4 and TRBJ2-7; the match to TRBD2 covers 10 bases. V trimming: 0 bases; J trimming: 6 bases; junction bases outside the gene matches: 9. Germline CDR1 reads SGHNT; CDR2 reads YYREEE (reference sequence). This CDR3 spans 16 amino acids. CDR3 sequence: CASSLAGLAGVREQYF. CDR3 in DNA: TGTGCCAGCAGCTTGGCGGGGCTAGCGGGAGTCCGCGAGCAGTACTTC. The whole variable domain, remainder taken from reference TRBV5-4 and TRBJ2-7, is ETGVTQSPTHLIKTRGQQVTLRCSSQSGHNTVSWYQQALGQGPQFIFQYYREEENGRGNFPPRFSGLQFPNYSSELNVNALELDDSALYLCASSLAGLAGVREQYFGPGTRLTVT.

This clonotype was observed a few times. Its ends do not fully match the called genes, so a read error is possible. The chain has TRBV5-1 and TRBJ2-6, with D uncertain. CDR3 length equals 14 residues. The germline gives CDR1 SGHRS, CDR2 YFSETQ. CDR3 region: CASSLGGVGNVLIF. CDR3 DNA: TGCGCCAGCAGCTTGGGCGGCGTAGGCAACGTCCTGATTTTC. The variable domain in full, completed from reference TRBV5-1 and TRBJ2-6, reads KAGVTQTPRYLIKTRGQQVTLSCSPISGHRSVSWYQQTPGQGLQFLFEYFSETQRNKGNFPGRFSGRQFSNSRSEMNVSTLELGDSALYLCASSLGGVGNVLIFGAGSRLTVL.

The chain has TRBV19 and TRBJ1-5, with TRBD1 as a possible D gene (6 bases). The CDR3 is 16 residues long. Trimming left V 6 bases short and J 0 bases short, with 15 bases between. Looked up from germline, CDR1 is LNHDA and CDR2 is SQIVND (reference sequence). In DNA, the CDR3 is TGTGCCAGTAGCCGAGGACAGTGGAATAGCAATCAGCCCCAGCATTTT. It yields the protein CASSRGQWNSNQPQHF.

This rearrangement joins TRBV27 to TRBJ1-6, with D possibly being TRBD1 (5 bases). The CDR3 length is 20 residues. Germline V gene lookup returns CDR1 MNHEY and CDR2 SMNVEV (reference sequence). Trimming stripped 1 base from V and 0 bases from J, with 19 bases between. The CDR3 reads CASSLYSPRGLSSYNSPLHF. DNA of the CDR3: TGTGCCAGCAGTTTATATTCCCCAAGGGGCCTAAGCTCCTATAATTCACCCCTCCACTTT.

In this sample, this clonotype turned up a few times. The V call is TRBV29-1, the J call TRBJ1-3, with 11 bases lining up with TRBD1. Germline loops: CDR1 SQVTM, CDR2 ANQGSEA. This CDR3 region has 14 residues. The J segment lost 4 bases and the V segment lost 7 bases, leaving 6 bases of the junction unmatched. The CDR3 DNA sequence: TGCAGCGCAACCGGGACAGGGGGAGGAAACACCATATATTTT. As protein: CSATGTGGGNTIYF.

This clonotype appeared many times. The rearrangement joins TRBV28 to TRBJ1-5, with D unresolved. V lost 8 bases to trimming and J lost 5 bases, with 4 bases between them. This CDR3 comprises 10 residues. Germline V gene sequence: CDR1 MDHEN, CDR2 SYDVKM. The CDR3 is CASGDQPQHF. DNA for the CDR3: TGTGCCAGCGGGGATCAGCCCCAGCATTTT.

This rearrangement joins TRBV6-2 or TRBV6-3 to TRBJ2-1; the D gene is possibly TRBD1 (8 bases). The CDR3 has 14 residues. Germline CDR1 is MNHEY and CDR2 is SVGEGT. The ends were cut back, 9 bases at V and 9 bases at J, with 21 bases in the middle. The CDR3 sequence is CASCLQGEGSEQFF. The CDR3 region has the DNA TGTGCCAGTTGTTTACAGGGGGAGGGCAGTGAGCAGTTCTTC.

The CDR3 nucleotides are TGTGCCACCACCCCGGGACAGGGACCAGATACGCAGTATTTT. This encodes CATTPGQGPDTQYF. The rearrangement uses TRBV2 and TRBJ2-3; TRBD1 agrees at 9 bases. The germline V gene has CDR1 SNHLY and CDR2 FYNNEI. V lost 10 bases and J lost 4; bases outside the gene matches: 9. This CDR3 region has 14 residues.

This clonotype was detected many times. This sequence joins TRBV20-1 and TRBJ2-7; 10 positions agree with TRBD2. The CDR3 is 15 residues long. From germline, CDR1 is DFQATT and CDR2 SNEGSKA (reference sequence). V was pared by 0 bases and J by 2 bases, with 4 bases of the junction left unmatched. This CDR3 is CSARDSGRITYEQYF. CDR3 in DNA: TGCAGTGCTAGAGATAGCGGGAGGATAACCTACGAGCAGTACTTC.

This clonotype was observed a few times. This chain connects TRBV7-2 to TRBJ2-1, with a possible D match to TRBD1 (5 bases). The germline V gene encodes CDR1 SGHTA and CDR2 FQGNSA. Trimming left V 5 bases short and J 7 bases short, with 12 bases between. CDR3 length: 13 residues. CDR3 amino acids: CASSPGAWNEQFF. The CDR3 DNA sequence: TGTGCCAGCAGCCCTGGGGCCTGGAATGAGCAGTTCTTC.

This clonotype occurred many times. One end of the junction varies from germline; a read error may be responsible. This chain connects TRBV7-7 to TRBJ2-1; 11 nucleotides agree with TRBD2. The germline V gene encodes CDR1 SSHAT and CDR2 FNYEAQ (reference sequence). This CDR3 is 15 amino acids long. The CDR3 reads CASSLAGGNRNEQFF. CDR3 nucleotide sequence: TGTGCTAGCAGCTTAGCGGGAGGGAATAGAAATGAGCAGTTCTTC. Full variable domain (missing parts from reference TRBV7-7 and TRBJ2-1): GAGVSQSPRYKVTKRGQDVTLRCDPISSHATLYWYQQALGQGPEFLTYFNYEAQPDKSGLPSDRFSAERPEGSISTLTIQRTEQRDSAMYRCASSLAGGNRNEQFFGPGTRLTVL.

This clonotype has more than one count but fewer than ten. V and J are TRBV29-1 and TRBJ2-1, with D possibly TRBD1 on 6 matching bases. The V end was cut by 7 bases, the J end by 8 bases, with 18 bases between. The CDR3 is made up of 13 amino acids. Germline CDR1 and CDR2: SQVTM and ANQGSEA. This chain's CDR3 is CSAYRDPLYEQFF. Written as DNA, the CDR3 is TGCAGCGCGTACAGGGATCCTCTTTATGAGCAGTTCTTC.

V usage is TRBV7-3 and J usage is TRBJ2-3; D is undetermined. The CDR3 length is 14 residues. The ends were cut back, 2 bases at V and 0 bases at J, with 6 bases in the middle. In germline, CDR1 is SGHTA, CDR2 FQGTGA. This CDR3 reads CASSLSSSTDTQYF. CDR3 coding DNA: TGTGCCAGCAGCTTATCCTCTAGCACAGATACGCAGTATTTT.

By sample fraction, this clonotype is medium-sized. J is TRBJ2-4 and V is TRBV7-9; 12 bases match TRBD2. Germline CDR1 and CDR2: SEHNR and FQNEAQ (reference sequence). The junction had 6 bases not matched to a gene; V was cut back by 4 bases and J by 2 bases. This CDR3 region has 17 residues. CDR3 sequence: CASSSSRTSGTKNIQYF. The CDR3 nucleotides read TGTGCCAGCAGCTCAAGCCGGACTAGCGGGACCAAAAACATTCAGTACTTC.

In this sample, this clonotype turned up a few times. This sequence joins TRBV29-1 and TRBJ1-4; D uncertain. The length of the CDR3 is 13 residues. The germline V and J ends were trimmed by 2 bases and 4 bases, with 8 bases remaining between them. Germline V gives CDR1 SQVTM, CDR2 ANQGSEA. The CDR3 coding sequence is TGCAGCGTTGAAAAGGACGGTAATGAAAAACTGTTTTTT. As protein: CSVEKDGNEKLFF.